One sample yielded the 27 T cell receptor beta chains listed below, sequenced in a study of regulatory T cells in long-lasting Graves disease. Time point in this sample: persistent/refractory GD, antithyroid drugs over 5 years with positive TRAb. Researchers made the TCR library from RNA that was extracted from PBMCs. Combining iRepertoire HTBI primers with Arm-PCR of CDR3 regions, the authors built TCR beta libraries. Via MiXCR, TCRdb re-called the multiplex PCR reads, giving one row per CDR3 protein. This sample carries a few hundred thousand distinct CDR3 sequences, roughly a quarter of them seen once, and the ten largest clones take about 26%. Sequenced material: peripheral blood mononuclear cells (PBMCs), taken when the disease was refractory, from a patient treated with antithyroid drugs. These receptors came from a female donor with Graves disease.

This clonotype was counted ten times or more. The chain uses TRBV2 and TRBJ1-1; no reliable D call. V dropped 0 bases and J dropped 5 bases, with 13 bases sitting between them. Germline values: CDR1 SNHLY, CDR2 FYNNEI. This CDR3 has 15 amino acids. DNA for the CDR3: TGTGCCAGCAGTGAAGCGCGGGGTCTCAGGACTGAAGCTTTCTTT. Translation: CASSEARGLRTEAFF.

Concerning this clonotype: This may be a read error, as it is one base from a much larger clone. CDR3 coding DNA: TGTGCCAGCAGCCAGACTAGCGTGGGCGAGCAGTACTTC. Its protein product is CASSQTSVGEQYF. The chain couples TRBV7-2 to TRBJ2-7; 8 bases are shared with TRBD2. The CDR3 sequence is 13 residues long. CDR1 is SGHTA, CDR2 FQGNSA, per germline. V was pared by 5 bases and J by 6 bases, with 6 bases of the junction left unmatched.

The rearrangement joins TRBV7-2 to TRBJ2-3, with unresolved D. CDR3 length: 15 residues. Germline V CDR1 and CDR2: SGHTA, FQGNSA. With 1 base removed from V and 2 bases from J, the gap between germline ends came to 10 bases. The CDR3 spells CASSLGYLNTDTQYF. The CDR3 DNA follows: TGTGCCAGCAGCTTAGGTTACTTGAACACAGATACGCAGTATTTT.

This clonotype has at least ten counts. V gene TRBV6-2 or TRBV6-3 combines with J gene TRBJ1-5; D remains unclear. The CDR3 contains 15 residues. V gave up 4 bases and J gave up 1 base, with 11 bases separating them. The germline CDR1 and CDR2 sequences are MNHEY and SVGEGT. The CDR3 DNA follows: TGTGCCAGCAGTTCCGGAGGCAGAAGCAATCAGCCCCAGCATTTT. Amino acids: CASSSGGRSNQPQHF.

This clonotype was seen at least ten times. The V call is TRBV20-1, the J call TRBJ1-1; D is ambiguous. The germline CDR1 and CDR2 sequences are DFQATT and SNEGSKA (reference sequence). Trimming shortened V by 1 base and J by 1 base, and 13 bases separated the two germline ends. The CDR3 is 15 residues long. The CDR3 loop is CSARGSRARNTEAFF. In DNA form, the CDR3 reads TGCAGTGCTAGAGGTAGTAGGGCGAGGAACACTGAAGCTTTCTTT.

V is TRBV7-2 and J is TRBJ2-2; TRBD2 might be the D (5 bases). Per the germline V gene, CDR1 is SGHTA and CDR2 is FQGNSA. The CDR3 runs to 15 residues. V lost 5 bases and J lost 4, with 14 bases in between. Here the CDR3 DNA reads TGTGCCAGCAGCCCCAGCGGATTTCGCACCGGGGAGCTGTTTTTT. Translated, it gives CASSPSGFRTGELFF.

This clonotype was recorded many times. The genes are TRBV20-1 and TRBJ2-3; D assignment may be TRBD1 or TRBD2 (5 bases each). CDR1 DFQATT and CDR2 SNEGSKA come from the germline V gene (reference sequence). Trimming removed 6 bases from V and 3 bases from J, with 13 bases in between. CDR3 length: 13 residues. CDR3 nucleotides: TGCAGTGCCACGGGACGAGGGACAGATACGCAGTATTTT. Amino acid sequence: CSATGRGTDTQYF.

This clonotype came up many times. The chain employs TRBV11-2 and TRBJ2-7; TRBD2 might be the D (6 bases). The ends were cut back, 6 bases at V and 0 bases at J, with 18 bases in the middle. From germline, CDR1 is SGHAT and CDR2 FQNNGV. This CDR3 is 16 amino acids long. The CDR3 spells CASRRSLAESSYEQYF. The CDR3 coding sequence is TGTGCCAGCAGACGCTCGTTAGCGGAGAGCTCCTACGAGCAGTACTTC.

This chain links TRBV5-6 with TRBJ2-7, with 8 bases aligning to TRBD1. The germline V gene encodes CDR1 SGHDT and CDR2 YYEEEE. Trimming removed 1 base from V and 6 bases from J; junction bases left unmatched: 12. The CDR3 totals 16 residues. CDR3 sequence (DNA): TGTGCCAGCAGCTTGAATTTTAGGACAGGGCCCTCCGAGCAGTACTTC. Protein: CASSLNFRTGPSEQYF.

V is TRBV2 and J is TRBJ2-3, with D perhaps matching TRBD2 (6 bases). Germline V lookup: CDR1 SNHLY, CDR2 FYNNEI. Trimming removed 1 base at V and 3 bases at J, with 14 bases between. The CDR3 consists of 16 residues. CDR3 protein: CASSEGGGMLTDTQYF. CDR3 nucleotides: TGTGCCAGCAGTGAAGGGGGCGGGATGCTTACAGATACGCAGTATTTT.

This clonotype was detected ten times or more. The chain combines TRBV28 with TRBJ1-6; D gene ambiguous. Trimming removed 3 bases from V and 7 bases from J, with 16 bases in between. Germline CDR1 is MDHEN and CDR2 is SYDVKM. This CDR3 spans 16 amino acids. The CDR3 sequence is CASSLVSNTRNSPLHF. Here the CDR3 DNA reads TGTGCCAGCAGTTTGGTCAGCAACACGCGGAATTCACCCCTCCACTTT.

Worth noting for this clonotype: An end of the junction differs from the germline gene, which may be a read error. The rearrangement links TRBV10-3 to TRBJ2-6; D not certain. The germline V gene has CDR1 ENHRY and CDR2 SYGVKD. CDR3 size: 15 residues. The CDR3, as DNA: TGTGCCAGCAGTTACTACGGAGTCTCGGCCAACGTCCTGACTTTC. Encoded protein: CASSYYGVSANVLTF.

There are many counts of this clonotype. The chain carries TRBV6-5 and TRBJ2-1; the D is unclear. The CDR3 sequence is 14 residues long. Germline CDR1 MNHEY, CDR2 SVGAGI. V lost 0 bases, J lost 0 bases, and 3 bases lay in between. The CDR3 loop is CASSYSGSYNEQFF. The CDR3 DNA reads TGTGCCAGCAGTTACTCTGGCTCCTACAATGAGCAGTTCTTC.

This clonotype has a count of ten or more. The J gene is TRBJ2-5, the V gene TRBV20-1, with D possibly TRBD1 on 5 matching bases. Germline values: CDR1 DFQATT, CDR2 SNEGSKA (reference sequence). Trimming removed 6 bases from V and 5 bases from J, with 10 bases in between. The CDR3 runs 11 residues. The CDR3 loop reads CSASRVETQYF. The CDR3 bases are TGCAGTGCAAGCAGGGTGGAGACCCAGTACTTC.

This chain uses TRBV5-4 with TRBJ1-1, with D possibly TRBD1 on 5 matching bases. In germline, CDR1 is SGHNT, CDR2 YYREEE (reference sequence). V lost 4 bases and J lost 6, with 16 bases in between. The CDR3 runs 14 residues. The CDR3 is CASSPIGAGAEAFF. The CDR3 nucleotides read TGTGCCAGCAGCCCCATAGGGGCTGGCGCTGAAGCTTTCTTT.

This clonotype came up many times. V gene TRBV27 combines with J gene TRBJ2-7; 10 bases align to TRBD2. The CDR3 is 16 residues long. Unmatched junction bases numbered 12, after V lost 6 bases and J lost 4 bases. Germline V gene data show CDR1 as MNHEY and CDR2 as SMNVEV (reference sequence). CDR3 nucleotides: TGTGCCAGCAGACAACTGGGCCGGGGACTAGCGTACGAGCAGTACTTC. Translating it yields CASRQLGRGLAYEQYF.

The rearrangement links TRBV20-1 to TRBJ2-1; no clear D. The CDR3 covers 15 residues. Germline V CDR1 and CDR2: DFQATT, SNEGSKA (reference sequence). The ends were cut back, 6 bases at V and 3 bases at J, with 18 bases in the middle. CDR3 in DNA: TGCAGTGCCGAGCCTTGGCAGGAGCTCTACAATGAGCAGTTCTTC. Protein: CSAEPWQELYNEQFF.

The rearrangement links TRBV20-1 to TRBJ1-5, with D possibly being TRBD1 (5 bases). Looked up from germline, CDR1 is DFQATT and CDR2 is SNEGSKA (reference sequence). The CDR3 consists of 14 residues. V lost 0 bases and J 2 bases, leaving 8 bases between the germline ends. This CDR3 is CSARESTGNQPQHF. The DNA for the CDR3 is TGCAGTGCTAGAGAATCGACAGGCAATCAGCCCCAGCATTTT.

Concerning this clonotype itself: This sequence may be a read error, since a much larger clone differs from it by one base. Written as DNA, the CDR3 is TGTGCCAGCAGGGGGGCGTTGCAGGCCTATGGCTACACCTTC. Translated: CASRGALQAYGYTF. The chain employs TRBV2 and TRBJ1-2; tentatively, D is TRBD1 (6 bases). V was cut by 6 bases and J by 4 bases, with 15 bases left in between. The CDR3 is 14 residues long. Germline V lookup: CDR1 SNHLY, CDR2 FYNNEI.

The genes are TRBV6-5 and TRBJ1-1; maybe TRBD1 (5 bases). Trimming left V 4 bases short and J 4 bases short, with 13 bases between. Germline V lookup: CDR1 MNHEY, CDR2 SVGAGI. The CDR3 is 14 amino acids. In DNA form, the CDR3 reads TGTGCCAGCAGTTGGGGGAAACTCGGCACTGAAGCTTTCTTT. Amino acid sequence: CASSWGKLGTEAFF.

The chain combines TRBV7-9 with TRBJ2-5; TRBD1 matches 7 bases. CDR1 and CDR2 from the germline V gene are SEHNR and FQNEAQ (reference sequence). CDR3 size: 16 residues. Trimming at V came to 2 bases and at J to 2 bases, leaving 8 bases not matched to a gene. In DNA form, the CDR3 reads TGTGCCAGCAGCTTACCCCCGGGACAGAGACAAGAGACCCAGTACTTC. It translates to CASSLPPGQRQETQYF. The full variable domain, with the rest looked up from reference TRBV7-9 and TRBJ2-5, is DTGVSQNPRHKITKRGQNVTFRCDPISEHNRLYWYRQTLGQGPEFLTYFQNEAQLEKSRLLSDRFSAERPKGSFSTLEIQRTEQGDSAMYLCASSLPPGQRQETQYFGPGTRLLVL.

The rearrangement uses TRBV11-1 and TRBJ2-3, with 15 positions matching TRBD2. V was clipped by 5 bases and J by 3 bases; unmatched bases: 3. The CDR3 extends over 16 amino acids. In germline, CDR1 is SGHAT, CDR2 FQDESV (reference sequence). Written as DNA, the CDR3 is TGTGCCAGCAGCGAAGGGACTAGCGGGAGGACAGATACGCAGTATTTT. Amino acid sequence: CASSEGTSGRTDTQYF. Together with reference TRBV11-1 and TRBJ2-3, the CDR3 gives the full variable domain: EAEVAQSPRYKITEKSQAVAFWCDPISGHATLYWYRQILGQGPELLVQFQDESVVDDSQLPKDRFSAERLKGVDSTLKIQPAELGDSAMYLCASSEGTSGRTDTQYFGPGTRLTVL.

This clonotype turned up a few times. The chain employs TRBV7-9 and TRBJ1-1; 8 bases are shared with TRBD1. The V gene's germline CDR1 is SEHNR and CDR2 FQNEAQ (reference sequence). The CDR3 runs 15 residues. V shed 3 bases, J shed 3 bases, and the junction held 6 bases outside the gene matches. CDR3 amino acids: CASSFSGGRDTEAFF. The CDR3 DNA reads TGTGCCAGCAGCTTCTCAGGGGGCCGTGACACTGAAGCTTTCTTT.

The chain combines TRBV27 with TRBJ2-7, with D perhaps matching TRBD2 (6 bases). The germline V gene encodes CDR1 MNHEY and CDR2 SMNVEV (reference sequence). Trimming pared 7 bases from V and 4 bases from J, leaving 20 bases between. This CDR3 comprises 15 residues. The chain's CDR3 is CASTSPSGGLYEQYF. CDR3 DNA sequence: TGTGCCAGCACCTCCCCCTCAGGAGGGTTGTACGAGCAGTACTTC.

This clonotype showed up just once. The gene calls are TRBV6-5 and TRBJ1-2; D unresolved. V dropped 3 bases and J dropped 1 base, with 9 bases sitting between them. Per the germline V gene, CDR1 is MNHEY and CDR2 is SVGAGI. There are 14 residues in the CDR3. The CDR3 is CASSYKFDNYGYTF. CDR3 DNA sequence: TGTGCCAGCAGTTATAAATTCGATAACTATGGCTACACCTTC.

This clonotype was counted between two and nine times. The rearrangement uses TRBV6-2 or TRBV6-3 and TRBJ1-1; no firm D call. Trimming pared 11 bases from V and 1 base from J, leaving 11 bases between. This CDR3 is 12 amino acids long. CDR1 is MNHEY and CDR2 is SVGEGT in the germline V gene. The CDR3 is CASRVENTEAFF. CDR3 nucleotides: TGTGCCTCTCGGGTGGAGAACACTGAAGCTTTCTTT.

This clonotype came up many times. The chain recombines TRBV28 with TRBJ1-5; a possible D gene is TRBD1 (5 bases). Trimming shortened V by 4 bases and J by 3 bases, and 10 bases separated the two germline ends. Germline CDR1 MDHEN, CDR2 SYDVKM. This CDR3 has 14 residues. The CDR3 DNA sequence: TGTGCCAGCAGTTCGCAGGGACCCAATCAGCCCCAGCATTTT. Its translation is CASSSQGPNQPQHF.